This T cell receptor (beta chain) appears in the sequencing data of a study of T cells in localized non-small cell lung cancer. Some clones are missing from TCRdb's copy, which holds only in-frame ones; the method was immunoSEQ multiplex PCR. Of around 41,000 clones in the sample, roughly 91% were seen once. V was shortened by 0 bases and J by 7 bases, with 12 bases between the two germline ends. The CDR3 is made up of 15 amino acids. Sample: PBMCs, taken before any cancer treatment. This clonotype was obtained from a woman aged 40 to 75 with stage II lung adenocarcinoma. This sequence joins TRBV6-7 and TRBJ1-4; TRBD1 is a possible D gene (5 bases). TRBV6-7 carries the ORF label, with uncertain function. The CDR3 nucleotides read TGTGCCAGCAGTTACTCTCGGGGGGGGAGTGAAAAACTGTTTTTT. This sequence encodes CASSYSRGGSEKLFF.